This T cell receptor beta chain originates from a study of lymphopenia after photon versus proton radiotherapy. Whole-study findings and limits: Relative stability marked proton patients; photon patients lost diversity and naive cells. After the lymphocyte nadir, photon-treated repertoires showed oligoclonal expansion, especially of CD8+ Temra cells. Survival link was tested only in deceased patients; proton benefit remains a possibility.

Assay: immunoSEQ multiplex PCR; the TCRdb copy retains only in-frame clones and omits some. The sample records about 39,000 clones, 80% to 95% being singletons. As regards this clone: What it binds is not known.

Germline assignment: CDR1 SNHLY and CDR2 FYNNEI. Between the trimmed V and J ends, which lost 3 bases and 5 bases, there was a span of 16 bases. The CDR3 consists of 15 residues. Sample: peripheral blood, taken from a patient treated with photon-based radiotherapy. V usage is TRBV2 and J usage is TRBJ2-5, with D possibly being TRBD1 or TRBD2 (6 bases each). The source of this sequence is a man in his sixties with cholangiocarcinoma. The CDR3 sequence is CASSEEGGILETQYF. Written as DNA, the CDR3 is TGTGCCAGCAGTGAGGAGGGGGGCATCCTCGAGACCCAGTACTTC.